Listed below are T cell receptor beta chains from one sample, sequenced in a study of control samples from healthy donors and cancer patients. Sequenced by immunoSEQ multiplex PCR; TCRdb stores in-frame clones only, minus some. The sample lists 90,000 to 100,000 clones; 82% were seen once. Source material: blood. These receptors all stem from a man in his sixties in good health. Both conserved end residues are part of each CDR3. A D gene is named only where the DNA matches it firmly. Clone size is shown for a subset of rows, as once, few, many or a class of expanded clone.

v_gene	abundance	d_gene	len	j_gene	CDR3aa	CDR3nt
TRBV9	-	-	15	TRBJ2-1	CASSDYTVTPNEQFF	TGTGCCAGCAGCGACTATACGGTGACCCCCAATGAGCAGTTCTTC
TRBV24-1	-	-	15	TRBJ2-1	CATSVSQGNRDEQFF	TGTGCCACCAGTGTAAGCCAGGGGAATAGGGATGAGCAGTTCTTC
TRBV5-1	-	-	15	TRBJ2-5	CASSFSSSGRETQYF	TGCGCCAGCAGCTTCAGTTCGTCAGGGCGAGAGACCCAGTACTTC
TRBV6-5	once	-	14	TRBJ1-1	CASHTAGVNTEAFF	TGTGCCAGCCATACGGCAGGCGTAAACACTGAAGCTTTCTTT
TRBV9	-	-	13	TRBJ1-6	CASSVESNSPLHF	TGTGCCAGCAGCGTAGAATCAAATTCACCCCTCCACTTT
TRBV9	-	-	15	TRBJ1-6	CASSVYGDYNSPLHF	TGTGCCAGCAGCGTGTACGGGGACTATAATTCACCCCTCCACTTT
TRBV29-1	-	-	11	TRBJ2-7	CSVEQNYEQYF	TGCAGCGTTGAACAGAACTACGAGCAGTACTTC
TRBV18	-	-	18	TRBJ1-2	CASSPSPPRTATRDGYTF	TGTGCCAGCTCACCTTCGCCCCCGAGGACAGCGACTAGGGATGGCTACACCTTC
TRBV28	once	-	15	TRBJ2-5	CASSSSEQYQETQYF	TGTGCCAGCAGTTCTTCTGAGCAATACCAAGAGACCCAGTACTTC
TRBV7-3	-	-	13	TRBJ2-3	CASSLTVRDTQYF	TGTGCCAGCAGCTTAACGGTTAGAGATACGCAGTATTTT
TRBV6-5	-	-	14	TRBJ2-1	CASTLNQGVDEQFF	TGTGCCAGCACCCTCAACCAGGGTGTTGATGAGCAGTTCTTC
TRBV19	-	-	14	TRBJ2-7	CASSSGPPWYEQYF	TGTGCCAGTAGTTCGGGCCCTCCTTGGTACGAGCAGTACTTC
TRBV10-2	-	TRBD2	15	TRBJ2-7	CASSDRGDWGYEQYF	TGCGCCAGCAGTGATCGGGGGGACTGGGGTTACGAGCAGTACTTC
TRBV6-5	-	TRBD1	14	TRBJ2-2	CASSYDRGQVELFF	TGTGCCAGCAGTTACGACAGGGGGCAAGTGGAGCTGTTTTTT
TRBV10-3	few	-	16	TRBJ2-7	CAISEVSFSPGYEQYF	TGTGCCATCAGTGAGGTATCTTTCTCTCCGGGCTACGAGCAGTACTTC
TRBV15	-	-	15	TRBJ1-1	CATSRGSGGGTEAFF	TGTGCCACCAGCAGAGGCTCGGGGGGTGGTACTGAAGCTTTCTTT
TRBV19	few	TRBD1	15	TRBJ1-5	CASSLGQGGNQPQHF	TGTGCCAGTAGTCTGGGACAGGGGGGCAATCAGCCCCAGCATTTT
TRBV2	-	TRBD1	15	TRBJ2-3	CASSAGTGVTDTQYF	TGTGCCAGCAGCGCCGGGACAGGGGTTACAGATACGCAGTATTTT
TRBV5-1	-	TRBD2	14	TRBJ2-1	CASSLRLAGNEQFF	TGCGCCAGCAGCTTGAGGCTAGCGGGGAATGAGCAGTTCTTC
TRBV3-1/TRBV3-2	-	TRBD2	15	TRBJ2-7	CASSQVRAGGGEQYF	TGTGCCAGCAGCCAAGTAAGAGCGGGAGGAGGTGAGCAGTACTTC
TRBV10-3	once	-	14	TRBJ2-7	CAISESTQNYEQYF	TGTGCCATCAGTGAGTCGACTCAGAATTACGAGCAGTACTTC
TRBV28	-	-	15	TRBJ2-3	CASSFRTAFTDTQYF	TGTGCCAGCAGTTTTAGGACGGCCTTCACAGATACGCAGTATTTT
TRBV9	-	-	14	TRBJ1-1	CASSAIDVNTEAFF	TGTGCCAGCAGCGCGATCGACGTCAACACTGAAGCTTTCTTT
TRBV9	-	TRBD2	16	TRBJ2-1	CASSPRTSPVSNEQFF	TGTGCCAGCAGCCCCCGGACTAGCCCGGTGAGCAATGAGCAGTTCTTC
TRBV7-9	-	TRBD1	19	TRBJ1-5	CASSKGQGAPLYSNQPQHF	TGTGCCAGCTCCAAGGGACAGGGGGCCCCCCTTTATAGCAATCAGCCCCAGCATTTT
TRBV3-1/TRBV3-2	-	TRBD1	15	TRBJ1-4	CASGYRGGTNEKLFF	TGTGCCAGCGGGTACAGGGGTGGGACTAATGAAAAACTGTTTTTT
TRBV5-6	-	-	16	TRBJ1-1	CASCWGGGTSNTEAFF	TGTGCCAGCTGTTGGGGGGGCGGAACTTCGAACACTGAAGCTTTCTTT
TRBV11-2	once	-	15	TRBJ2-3	CASSLVSIPTDTQYF	TGTGCCAGCAGCTTAGTTTCTATCCCCACAGATACGCAGTATTTT